The source of this TCR beta chain is a study of blood T cell repertoires in COVID-19. Study at large: The samples span acute and convalescent COVID-19 from the United States, Italy and Spain. The analysed material was cDNA or gDNA that came from T cells, B-cell-depleted T cells, or PBMCs.

Per the original methods: Amplification of reference gene primers provided the estimated nucleated cell counts. The protocol was immunoSEQ multiplex PCR, while the TCRdb copy is restricted to in-frame clones and leaves out a portion. The DNA gave D and trimming, while V, J and clone size come from that table. Of some 140,000 clones listed, approximately 83% were seen once; the top ten hold about 29%. This clone has just one count. This receptor was taken from a woman aged 60 to 75 with acute or convalescent COVID-19. Sequencing was carried out using peripheral blood.

DNA for the CDR3: TGTGCCAGCAGTGAAGGAGGAGATCAGCCCCAGCATTTT. This encodes CASSEGGDQPQHF. The rearrangement links TRBV2 to TRBJ1-5; D call uncertain. The germline CDR1 and CDR2 sequences are SNHLY and FYNNEI. Trimming cost V 1 base and J 5 bases, with 6 bases left between them. The CDR3 totals 13 residues.